This T cell receptor beta chain was retrieved from a study of T cells in Graves' hyperthyroidism and ophthalmopathy. Absent ophthalmopathy progression within 18 months defined stable Graves' hyperthyroidism. Hyperthyroidism, newly diagnosed and lasting under 2 months, affected patients aged 18 to 65. The CDR3 length is 16 residues. Deletions cut 1 base from V and 1 base from J, with 13 bases between. CDR1 and CDR2 (germline): SGHNT, YENEEA. Authors of the study amplified TCR beta CDR3 regions from RNA transcripts. Researchers ran a first-round RT-PCR on the TCR CDR3 using the HTBI primer set. Via MiXCR, TCRdb re-called the multiplex PCR reads, giving one row per CDR3 protein. Here the sample spans hundreds of thousands of distinct CDR3 sequences, approximately 40% being singletons.

The sample consisted of blood. The rearrangement links TRBV11-3 to TRBJ1-2, with a weak D call TRBD1 (5 bases). The source is a woman aged 40 to 49 with Graves' hyperthyroidism. This chain's CDR3 is CASSLGDLRVNYGYTF. As DNA, the CDR3 is TGTGCCAGCAGCTTAGGAGACCTCAGGGTTAACTATGGCTACACCTTC.